The source of this T cell receptor beta chain is a study of T cell responses to AZD1222 COVID-19 vaccine. Worth noting for this clone: Its cognate antigen is unknown.

The data were produced by immunoSEQ multiplex PCR, yet TCRdb's version contains in-frame clones alone and is incomplete. The repertoire holds roughly 180,000 clones, 80% to 90% seen once, with 0.49% in the top ten. Regarding the study as a whole: The reported proportion of spike-specific TCRs targeting unmutated variant regions was nearly half. The study found Spike-specific TCR breadth and depth rose after two AZD1222 doses. Just a handful of AZD1222 recipients tested seropositive at baseline. Spike as a whole was targeted by vaccine-associated CD4 TCRs, dominant at 160-218 and 743-854.

Sample: peripheral blood, taken on day 0 of AZD1222 vaccination. The TCR was taken from an adult in good health.

As DNA, the CDR3 is TGTGCCAGCAGAGGGCAGGGGGCATGGACTGAAGCTTTCTTT. Translated: CASRGQGAWTEAFF. The rearrangement links TRBV28 to TRBJ1-1, with 8 positions matching TRBD1. Trimming removed 6 bases from V and 5 bases from J; junction bases left unmatched: 8. Germline V CDR1 and CDR2: MDHEN, SYDVKM. The CDR3 has 14 residues.